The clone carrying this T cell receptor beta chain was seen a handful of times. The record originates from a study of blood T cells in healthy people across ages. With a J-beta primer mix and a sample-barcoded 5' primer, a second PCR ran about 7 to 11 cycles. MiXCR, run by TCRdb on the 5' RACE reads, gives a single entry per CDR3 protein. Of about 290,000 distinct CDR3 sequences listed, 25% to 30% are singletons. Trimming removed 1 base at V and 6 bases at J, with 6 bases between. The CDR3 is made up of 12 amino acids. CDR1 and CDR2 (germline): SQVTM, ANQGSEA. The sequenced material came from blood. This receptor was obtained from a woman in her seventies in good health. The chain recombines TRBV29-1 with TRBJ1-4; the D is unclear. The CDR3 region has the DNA TGCAGCGTTGAAGGCCCTTATGAAAAACTGTTTTTT. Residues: CSVEGPYEKLFF.